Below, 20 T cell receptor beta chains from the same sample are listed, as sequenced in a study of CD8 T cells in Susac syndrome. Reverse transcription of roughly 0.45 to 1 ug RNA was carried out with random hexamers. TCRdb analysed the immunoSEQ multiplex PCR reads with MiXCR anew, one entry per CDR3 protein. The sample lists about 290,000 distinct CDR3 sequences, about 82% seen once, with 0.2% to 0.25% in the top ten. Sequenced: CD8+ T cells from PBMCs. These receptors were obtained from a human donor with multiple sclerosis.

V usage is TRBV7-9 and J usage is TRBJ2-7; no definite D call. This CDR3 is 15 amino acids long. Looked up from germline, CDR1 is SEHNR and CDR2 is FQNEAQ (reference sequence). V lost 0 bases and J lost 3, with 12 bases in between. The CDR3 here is CASSLAYGSIYEQYF. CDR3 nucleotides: TGTGCCAGCAGCTTAGCGTACGGGTCCATCTACGAGCAGTACTTC.

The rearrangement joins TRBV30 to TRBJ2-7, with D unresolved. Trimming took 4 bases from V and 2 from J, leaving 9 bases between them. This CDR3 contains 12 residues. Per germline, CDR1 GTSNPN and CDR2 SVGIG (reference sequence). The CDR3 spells CAWNLGTYEQYF. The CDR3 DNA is TGTGCCTGGAACCTAGGAACCTACGAGCAGTACTTC. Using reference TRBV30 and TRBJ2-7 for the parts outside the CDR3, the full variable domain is SQTIHQWPATLVQPVGSPLSLECTVEGTSNPNLYWYRQAAGRGLQLLFYSVGIGQISSEVPQNLSASRPQDRQFILSSKKLLLSDSGFYLCAWNLGTYEQYFGPGTRLTVT.

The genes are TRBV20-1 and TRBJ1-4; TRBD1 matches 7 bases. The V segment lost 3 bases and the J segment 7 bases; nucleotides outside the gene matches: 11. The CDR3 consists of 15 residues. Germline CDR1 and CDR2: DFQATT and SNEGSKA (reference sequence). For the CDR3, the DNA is TGCAGTGCTAGGCGGGACAGTTCCGGGGTTGAAAAACTGTTTTTT. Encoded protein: CSARRDSSGVEKLFF.

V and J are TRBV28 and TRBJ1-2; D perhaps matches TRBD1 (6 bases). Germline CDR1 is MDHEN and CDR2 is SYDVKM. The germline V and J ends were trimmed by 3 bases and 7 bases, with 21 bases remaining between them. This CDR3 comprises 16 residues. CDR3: CASSFLSLRGPGGYTF. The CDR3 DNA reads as TGTGCCAGCAGTTTTCTATCCCTTCGGGGGCCCGGTGGCTACACCTTC.

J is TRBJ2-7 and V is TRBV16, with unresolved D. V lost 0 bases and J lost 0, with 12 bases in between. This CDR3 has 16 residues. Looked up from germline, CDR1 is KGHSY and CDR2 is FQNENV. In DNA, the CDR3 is TGTGCCAGCAGCCAATCTGAGGCAGAGAGCTCCTACGAGCAGTACTTC. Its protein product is CASSQSEAESSYEQYF.

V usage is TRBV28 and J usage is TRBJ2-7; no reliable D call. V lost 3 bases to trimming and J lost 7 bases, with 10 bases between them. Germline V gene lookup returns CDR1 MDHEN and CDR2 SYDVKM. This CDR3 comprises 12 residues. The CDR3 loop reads CASSFPMREQYF. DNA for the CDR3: TGTGCCAGCAGTTTTCCCATGAGGGAGCAGTACTTC. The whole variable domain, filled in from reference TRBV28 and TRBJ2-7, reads DVKVTQSSRYLVKRTGEKVFLECVQDMDHENMFWYRQDPGLGLRLIYFSYDVKMKEKGDIPEGYSVSREKKERFSLILESASTNQTSMYLCASSFPMREQYFGPGTRLTVT.

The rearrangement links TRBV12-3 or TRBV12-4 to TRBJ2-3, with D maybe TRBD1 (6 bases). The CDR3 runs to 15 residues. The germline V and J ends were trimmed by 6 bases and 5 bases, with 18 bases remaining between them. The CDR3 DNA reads TGTGCCAGCAGCCGGACAGCAGGCCCTATAGATACGCAGTATTTT. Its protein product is CASSRTAGPIDTQYF.

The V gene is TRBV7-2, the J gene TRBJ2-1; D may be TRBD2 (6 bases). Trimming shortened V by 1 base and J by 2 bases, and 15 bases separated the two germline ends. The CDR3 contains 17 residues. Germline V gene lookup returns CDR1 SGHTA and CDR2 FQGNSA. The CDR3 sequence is CASSLGSGVWAYNEQFF. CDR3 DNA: TGTGCCAGCAGCTTAGGTTCGGGAGTCTGGGCCTACAATGAGCAGTTCTTC. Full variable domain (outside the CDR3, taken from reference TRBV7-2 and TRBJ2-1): GAGVSQSPSNKVTEKGKDVELRCDPISGHTALYWYRQSLGQGLEFLIYFQGNSAPDKSGLPSDRFSAERTGGSVSTLTIQRTQQEDSAVYLCASSLGSGVWAYNEQFFGPGTRLTVL.

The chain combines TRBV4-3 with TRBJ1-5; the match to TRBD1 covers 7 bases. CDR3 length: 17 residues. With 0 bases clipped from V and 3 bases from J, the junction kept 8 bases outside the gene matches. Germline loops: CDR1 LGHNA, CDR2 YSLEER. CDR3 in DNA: TGCGCCAGCAGCCAAGACGGAAGGGGGCCTCCCAATCAGCCCCAGCATTTT. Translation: CASSQDGRGPPNQPQHF.

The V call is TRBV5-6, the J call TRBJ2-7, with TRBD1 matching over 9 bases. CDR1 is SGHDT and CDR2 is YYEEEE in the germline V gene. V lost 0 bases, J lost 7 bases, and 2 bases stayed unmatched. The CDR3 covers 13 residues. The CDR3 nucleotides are TGTGCCAGCAGCTTGGGGACAGGGGCTGAGCAGTACTTC. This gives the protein CASSLGTGAEQYF.

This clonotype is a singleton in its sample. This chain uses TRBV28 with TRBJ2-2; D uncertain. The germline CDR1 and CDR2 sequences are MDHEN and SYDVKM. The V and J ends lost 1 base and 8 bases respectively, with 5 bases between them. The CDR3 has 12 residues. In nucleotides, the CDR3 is TGTGCCAGCAGTTTATACAGAGGGGAGCTGTTTTTT. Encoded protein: CASSLYRGELFF.

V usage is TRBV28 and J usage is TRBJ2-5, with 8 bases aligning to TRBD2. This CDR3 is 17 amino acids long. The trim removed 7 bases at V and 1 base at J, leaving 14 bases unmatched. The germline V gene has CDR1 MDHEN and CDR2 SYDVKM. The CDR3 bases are TGTGCCAGCATCGACCTCCAGCCGGGGGGGCCCCAAGAGACCCAGTACTTC. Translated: CASIDLQPGGPQETQYF.

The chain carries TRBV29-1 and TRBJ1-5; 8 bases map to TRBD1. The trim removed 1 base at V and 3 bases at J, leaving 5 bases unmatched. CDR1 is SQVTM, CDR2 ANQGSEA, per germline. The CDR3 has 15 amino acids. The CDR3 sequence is CSVEGGTGNNQPQHF. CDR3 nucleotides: TGCAGCGTTGAAGGGGGGACAGGAAACAATCAGCCCCAGCATTTT.

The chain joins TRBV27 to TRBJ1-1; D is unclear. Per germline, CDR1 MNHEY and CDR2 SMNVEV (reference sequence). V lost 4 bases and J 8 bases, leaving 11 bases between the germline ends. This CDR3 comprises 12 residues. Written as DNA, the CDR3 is TGTGCCAGCAGTTCCACGACGGACGAAGCTTTCTTT. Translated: CASSSTTDEAFF.

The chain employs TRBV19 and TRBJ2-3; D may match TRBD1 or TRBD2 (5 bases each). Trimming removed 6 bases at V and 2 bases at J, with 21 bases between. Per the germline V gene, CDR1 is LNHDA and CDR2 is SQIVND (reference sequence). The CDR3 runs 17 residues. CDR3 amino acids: CASSFNVFRDATDTQYF. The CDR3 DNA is TGTGCCAGTAGCTTCAACGTTTTTCGGGACGCCACAGATACGCAGTATTTT. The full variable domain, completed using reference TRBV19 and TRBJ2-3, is DGGITQSPKYLFRKEGQNVTLSCEQNLNHDAMYWYRQDPGQGLRLIYYSQIVNDFQKGDIAEGYSVSREKKESFPLTVTSAQKNPTAFYLCASSFNVFRDATDTQYFGPGTRLTVL.

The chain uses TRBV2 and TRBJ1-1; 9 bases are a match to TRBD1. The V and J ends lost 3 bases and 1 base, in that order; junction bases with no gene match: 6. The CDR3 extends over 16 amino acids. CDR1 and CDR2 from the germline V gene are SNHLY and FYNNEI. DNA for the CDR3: TGTGCCAGCAGTGAGGGGGGACAGGGAGCGAACACTGAAGCTTTCTTT. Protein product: CASSEGGQGANTEAFF.

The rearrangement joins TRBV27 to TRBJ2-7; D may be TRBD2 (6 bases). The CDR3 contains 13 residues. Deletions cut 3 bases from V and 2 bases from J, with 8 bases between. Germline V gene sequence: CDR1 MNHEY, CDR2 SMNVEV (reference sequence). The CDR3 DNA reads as TGTGCCAGCAGTTTTCAGCGGGCCTACGAGCAGTACTTC. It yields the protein CASSFQRAYEQYF.

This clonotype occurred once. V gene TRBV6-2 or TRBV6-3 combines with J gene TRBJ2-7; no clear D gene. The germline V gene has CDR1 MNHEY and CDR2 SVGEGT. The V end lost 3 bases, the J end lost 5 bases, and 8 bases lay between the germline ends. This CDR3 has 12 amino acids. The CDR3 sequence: CASSYERNEQYF. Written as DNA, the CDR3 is TGTGCCAGCAGTTATGAGAGGAACGAGCAGTACTTC.

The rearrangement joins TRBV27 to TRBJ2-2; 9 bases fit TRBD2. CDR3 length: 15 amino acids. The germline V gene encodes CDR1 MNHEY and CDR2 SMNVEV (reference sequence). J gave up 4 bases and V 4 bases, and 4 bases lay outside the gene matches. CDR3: CASSWGLATTGELFF. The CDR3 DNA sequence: TGTGCCAGCAGTTGGGGACTAGCTACCACCGGGGAGCTGTTTTTT.

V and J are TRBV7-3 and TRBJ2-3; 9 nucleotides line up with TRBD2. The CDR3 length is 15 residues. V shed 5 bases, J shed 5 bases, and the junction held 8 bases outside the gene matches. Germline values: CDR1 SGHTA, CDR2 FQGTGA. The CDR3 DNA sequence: TGTGCCAGCAGCGTATTAGCGGGAGTCGGAGATACGCAGTATTTT. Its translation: CASSVLAGVGDTQYF.